This T cell receptor beta chain emerged from a study of blood T cell repertoires in COVID-19. Study summary: Sites in the United States, Italy and Spain provided acute and convalescent COVID-19 samples. From T cells, B-cell-depleted T cells, or PBMCs came the material, which was cDNA or gDNA.

This clone was observed a few times. Original methodology: Amplifying reference gene primers gave estimates of nucleated cell counts. Sequencing was performed with immunoSEQ multiplex PCR; in TCRdb, only in-frame clones are kept and a portion is missing. Clonal size and the V and J genes are those of that table, whereas D and trimming came from the DNA. The data show about 300,000 clones, around 88% seen once. This CDR3 spans 15 amino acids. V dropped 1 base and J dropped 5; count of bases not matched to a gene: 5. Per germline, CDR1 SGHTA and CDR2 FQGNSA. The material sequenced was peripheral blood. This TCR derives from a woman in her twenties or thirties who had recovered from COVID-19. The V gene is TRBV7-2, the J gene TRBJ1-5; 7 nucleotides match TRBD1. CDR3 sequence reads: CASSLVGGTDQPQHF. Written as DNA, the CDR3 is TGTGCCAGCAGCTTAGTAGGGGGCACGGATCAGCCCCAGCATTTT.